This entry lists 12 T cell receptor beta chains sequenced from one sample in a study of siplizumab effects on memory and regulatory T cells. Sequencing used immunoSEQ multiplex PCR; TCRdb keeps in-frame clones, though not all of them. The data show 100,000 or so clones, more than 85% seen once. The sequencing input was CD4+ T cells sorted from blood. These TCRs come from a human donor in good health.

This chain connects TRBV6-5 to TRBJ1-5; the D is unclear. The CDR3 contains 14 residues. Trimming pared 2 bases from V and 2 bases from J, leaving 7 bases between. CDR1 is MNHEY and CDR2 is SVGAGI in the germline V gene. The CDR3: CASSYARGNQPQHF. CDR3 in DNA: TGTGCCAGCAGTTACGCCCGCGGCAATCAGCCCCAGCATTTT.

The chain employs TRBV27 and TRBJ1-1; TRBD1 might be the D (6 bases). Germline-derived CDR1 and CDR2 are MNHEY and SMNVEV (reference sequence). The CDR3 is 16 amino acids. V was trimmed by 6 bases and J by 0 bases, leaving 17 bases between them. The CDR3 sequence: CASRPPGAGLNTEAFF. The CDR3 DNA reads TGTGCCAGCAGACCCCCGGGGGCAGGCTTGAACACTGAAGCTTTCTTT.

The chain carries TRBV11-1 and TRBJ1-1; D unclear. V lost 7 bases, J lost 1 base, and 25 bases lay in between. This CDR3 region has 18 residues. Germline V gene lookup returns CDR1 SGHAT and CDR2 FQDESV (reference sequence). The CDR3 region has the DNA TGTGCCAGCACCACACCGCGGGAGGGCCGAGCTTCGAACACTGAAGCTTTCTTT. Translating it yields CASTTPREGRASNTEAFF.

The CDR3 region has the DNA TGCGCCAGCAGCCAAGATCGGCAGGGATACAATGAGCAGTTCTTC. Translated: CASSQDRQGYNEQFF. This chain links TRBV4-3 with TRBJ2-1; D might be TRBD1 (5 bases). The CDR3 is 15 amino acids. In germline, CDR1 is LGHNA, CDR2 YSLEER. The V end lost 0 bases, the J end lost 4 bases, and 10 bases lay between the germline ends.

The CDR3, as DNA: TGTGCCATCAGTGAGTCAGCGGGGGGGTCCTACGAGCAGTACTTC. Residues: CAISESAGGSYEQYF. The chain couples TRBV10-3 to TRBJ2-7; 10 bases agree with TRBD2. Germline V gene data show CDR1 as ENHRY and CDR2 as SYGVKD. The J segment lost 1 base and the V segment lost 0 bases, leaving 0 bases of the junction unmatched. CDR3 length: 15 residues.

The chain employs TRBV19 and TRBJ1-1; no firm D call. The germline CDR1 and CDR2 sequences are LNHDA and SQIVND (reference sequence). V lost 5 bases to trimming and J lost 2 bases, with 18 bases between them. The CDR3 covers 16 residues. CDR3 residues: CASSPGWVQINTEAFF. CDR3 nucleotides: TGTGCCAGTAGTCCGGGGTGGGTACAGATCAACACTGAAGCTTTCTTT.

V gene TRBV15 combines with J gene TRBJ1-4; no firm D call. V lost 0 bases, J lost 6 bases, and 11 bases lay in between. Germline V lookup: CDR1 LNHNV, CDR2 YYDKDF (reference sequence). The CDR3 covers 15 residues. The chain's CDR3 is CATSRDLRVDEKLFF. The CDR3 nucleotides are TGTGCCACCAGCAGAGATTTAAGGGTGGATGAAAAACTGTTTTTT.

This chain's CDR3 is CASSDPEVGGPGNEQFF. The CDR3 DNA is TGTGCCAGCAGTGACCCGGAGGTGGGGGGGCCGGGCAATGAGCAGTTCTTC. The chain couples TRBV6-4 to TRBJ2-1; D possibly corresponds to TRBD2 (7 bases). The ends were cut back, 2 bases at V and 6 bases at J, with 20 bases in the middle. CDR3 length: 17 amino acids. From germline, CDR1 is MRHNA and CDR2 SNTAGT.

The V gene is TRBV29-1, the J gene TRBJ1-2, with 8 bases that match TRBD1. J gave up 9 bases and V 4 bases, and 4 bases lay outside the gene matches. Looked up from germline, CDR1 is SQVTM and CDR2 is ANQGSEA. The CDR3 is 11 residues long. CDR3 bases: TGCAGCGTTGTAACAGGGGGTCGCTACACCTTC. It is translated as CSVVTGGRYTF.

About this clone: Other DNA sequences in the same sample also yield this CDR3. The chain carries TRBV5-1 and TRBJ2-5, with 8 bases matching TRBD2. The ends lost 1 base at V and 1 base at J; junction bases unmatched: 3. This CDR3 comprises 15 residues. Germline V gives CDR1 SGHRS, CDR2 YFSETQ. The CDR3 loop is CASSLSGGPQETQYF. CDR3 in DNA: TGCGCCAGCAGCTTGTCGGGGGGGCCCCAAGAGACCCAGTACTTC.

The chain links TRBV5-4 to TRBJ2-5, with 7 bases lining up with TRBD1. The CDR3 runs to 13 residues. Germline-derived CDR1 and CDR2 are SGHNT and YYREEE (reference sequence). J lost 5 bases, V lost 3 bases, and 4 bases had no gene match. CDR3 sequence (DNA): TGTGCCAGCAGCTCTGGACAGGTCGAGACCCAGTACTTC. Translated: CASSSGQVETQYF.

This clone was observed once. The rearrangement links TRBV7-9 to TRBJ2-2; D is unclear. The CDR3 extends over 12 amino acids. The germline V and J ends were trimmed by 7 bases and 6 bases, with 9 bases remaining between them. The germline gives CDR1 SEHNR, CDR2 FQNEAQ (reference sequence). The CDR3 reads CASKTPAGELFF. The CDR3, as DNA: TGTGCCAGCAAGACCCCAGCCGGGGAGCTGTTTTTT.